This T cell receptor beta chain came from a study of OX40 agonist ivuxolimab in advanced cancers. Per germline, CDR1 MNHEY and CDR2 SVGAGI. This CDR3 is 14 amino acids long. V gave up 11 bases and J gave up 4 bases, with 18 bases separating them. General study results and limits: The authors also found low normalized T-cell clonal expansion in some nonresponders.

Profiled with immunoSEQ multiplex PCR; TCRdb holds only in-frame clones, not every one. This sample carries roughly 66,000 clones, over 80% of them seen once, and the ten largest clones take approximately 2.5%. As regards this clone: The antigen remains unidentified.

The sequence came from an adult with an advanced solid tumor such as melanoma, head and neck, liver or kidney cancer. The sample here was CD4+ or CD8+ T cells sorted from blood, taken in a trial of the OX40 agonist ivuxolimab. The V gene is TRBV6-5, the J gene TRBJ1-3; unclear D gene. The CDR3, as DNA: TGTGCCGAACATACGGAGGGAGCAGGAAACACCATATATTTT. Encoded protein: CAEHTEGAGNTIYF.